The rows below give T cell receptor beta chains drawn from one sample of a study of OX40 agonist ivuxolimab in advanced cancers. The table came from immunoSEQ multiplex PCR; TCRdb's copy has only in-frame clones and leaves some out. This sample has more than 45,000 clones; 70% to 80% occur once, and the top ten carry about 2.6%. The material sequenced was CD4+ or CD8+ T cells sorted from blood, taken in a trial of the OX40 agonist ivuxolimab. The receptors come from an adult with an advanced solid tumor such as melanoma, head and neck, liver or kidney cancer. Each CDR3 is given with its conserved first and last residue. Fields, in order: V gene, clone size, D gene, J gene, CDR3 protein, CDR3 DNA. D genes are given only for firm matches. Expanded clones get a size class; other rows say once, few or many, or leave the size out.

>TRBV19|NA|NA|TRBJ2-5
CASSKGRLVLETQYF
TGTGCCAGTAGTAAGGGTCGACTAGTTCTCGAGACCCAGTACTTC
>TRBV7-3|NA|TRBD2|TRBJ2-1
CASSPGGPQQFF
TGTGCCAGCAGCCCGGGGGGTCCCCAGCAGTTCTTC
>TRBV6-1|NA|TRBD1|TRBJ1-2
CASSEVKLVDRDHYGYTF
TGTGCCAGCAGTGAAGTGAAATTGGTAGACAGGGACCACTATGGCTACACCTTC
>TRBV10-3|NA|NA|TRBJ1-2
CAISESTGGYTF
TGTGCCATCAGTGAGTCGACGGGGGGCTACACCTTC
>TRBV27|NA|NA|TRBJ2-3
CASSFHGPQRTDTQYF
TGTGCCAGCAGTTTCCACGGCCCCCAACGGACAGATACGCAGTATTTT
>TRBV5-6|NA|NA|TRBJ2-7
CASSTLPGPSYEQYF
TGTGCCAGCAGCACACTCCCGGGACCGAGTTACGAGCAGTACTTC
>TRBV19|NA|TRBD2|TRBJ2-1
CATSPGLDPNEQFF
TGTGCCACTTCTCCGGGACTAGACCCAAATGAGCAGTTCTTC
>TRBV5-1|NA|TRBD1|TRBJ1-1
CASSPTGQGSNTEAFF
TGCGCCAGCAGCCCAACGGGACAGGGATCGAACACTGAAGCTTTCTTT
>TRBV11-2|NA|NA|TRBJ1-1
CASSPGLYHTEAFF
TGTGCCAGCAGCCCCGGACTCTATCACACTGAAGCTTTCTTT
>TRBV19|NA|NA|TRBJ2-3
CASSISLTPGGDTQYF
TGTGCCAGTAGTATAAGTTTAACGCCTGGGGGAGATACGCAGTATTTT
>TRBV27|once|NA|TRBJ2-5
CASRRVGVQETQYF
TGTGCCAGCAGGAGGGTGGGGGTTCAAGAGACCCAGTACTTC
>TRBV28|few|NA|TRBJ2-7
CASSSGRRNSYEQYF
TGTGCCAGCAGTTCGGGACGGAGGAACTCCTACGAGCAGTACTTC
>TRBV30|NA|NA|TRBJ1-2
CAWRGHRGNYGYTF
TGTGCCTGGAGAGGGCACAGAGGGAACTATGGCTACACCTTC
>TRBV5-1|NA|NA|TRBJ2-1
CASKEQGLLFENEQFF
TGCGCCAGCAAGGAACAAGGACTCCTCTTTGAAAATGAGCAGTTCTTC
>TRBV5-1|few|NA|TRBJ2-3
CASSLGRPPDTQYF
TGCGCCAGCAGCTTGGGGCGACCCCCAGATACGCAGTATTTT
>TRBV18|once|NA|TRBJ2-7
CASSPTLYEQYF
TGTGCCAGCTCACCTACACTTTACGAGCAGTACTTC
>TRBV9|NA|TRBD1|TRBJ2-2
CASSSPGTGGTGELFF
TGTGCCAGCAGCTCCCCCGGGACAGGGGGCACCGGGGAGCTGTTTTTT
>TRBV29-1|few|NA|TRBJ1-1
CSGGGGGAEAFF
TGCAGCGGTGGGGGTGGGGGGGCCGAAGCTTTCTTT
>TRBV6-5|NA|NA|TRBJ2-7
CASSYRQTSSYEQYF
TGTGCCAGCAGTTACAGACAGACGAGCTCCTACGAGCAGTACTTC
>TRBV5-4|NA|NA|TRBJ2-7
CASSTSGTSYEQYF
TGTGCCAGCAGCACGTCCGGGACATCTTACGAGCAGTACTTC
>TRBV28|NA|NA|TRBJ2-7
CASSLDYEQYF
TGTGCCAGCAGTTTAGACTACGAGCAGTACTTC
>TRBV7-9|NA|NA|TRBJ1-4
CASSLDGGGKEKLFF
TGTGCCAGCAGCTTAGATGGAGGAGGAAAGGAAAAACTGTTTTTT
>TRBV19|NA|NA|TRBJ1-5
CASSTQGSLNQPQHF
TGTGCCAGTAGTACGCAAGGGTCCCTGAATCAGCCCCAGCATTTT
>TRBV15|NA|TRBD2|TRBJ2-1
CATSRDLAGEQFF
TGTGCCACCAGCAGAGACCTAGCGGGAGAGCAGTTCTTC
>TRBV7-8|NA|NA|TRBJ2-4
CASSSKAVKKNIQYF
TGTGCCAGCAGCTCTAAAGCGGTAAAGAAAAACATTCAGTACTTC
>TRBV18|many|NA|TRBJ1-5
CASSPDERGRNQPQHF
TGTGCCAGCTCACCCGACGAGCGGGGGAGAAATCAGCCCCAGCATTTT
>TRBV5-6|NA|NA|TRBJ2-3
CASSFLDTQYF
TGTGCCAGCAGCTTTTTAGATACGCAGTATTTT
>TRBV10-3|NA|NA|TRBJ2-7
CAIGKGGKGEQYF
TGTGCCATCGGGAAAGGGGGTAAGGGCGAGCAGTACTTC
>TRBV5-5|NA|TRBD1|TRBJ2-3
CASSLGRQGSDTQYF
TGTGCCAGCAGCTTGGGGAGACAGGGATCAGATACGCAGTATTTT
>TRBV6-5|NA|NA|TRBJ1-2
CASSRQVTNYGYTF
TGTGCCAGCAGTCGACAGGTGACTAACTATGGCTACACCTTC
>TRBV19|once|NA|TRBJ2-4
CASSISVVGAGNIQYF
TGTGCCAGTAGTATCTCGGTGGTGGGAGCGGGAAACATTCAGTACTTC
>TRBV2|NA|NA|TRBJ1-2
CASSGRRNFGYTF
TGTGCCAGCAGTGGACGACGGAACTTCGGCTACACCTTC
>TRBV5-1|few|TRBD1|TRBJ1-1
CASTVQQGTNTEAFF
TGCGCCAGCACCGTACAACAGGGGACGAACACTGAAGCTTTCTTT
>TRBV5-1|NA|NA|TRBJ2-5
CASYLAGAETQYF
TGCGCCAGCTATCTTGCGGGTGCGGAGACCCAGTACTTC
>TRBV19|NA|NA|TRBJ2-2
CASKRRESTGELFF
TGTGCCAGTAAACGCAGGGAGAGCACCGGGGAGCTGTTTTTT
>TRBV27|NA|TRBD2|TRBJ2-1
CASRTSGRTRNEQFF
TGTGCCAGCAGGACTAGCGGGAGAACACGCAATGAGCAGTTCTTC
>TRBV15|NA|NA|TRBJ1-6
CATSREGTPGSPLHF
TGTGCCACCAGCAGAGAAGGGACTCCCGGGTCACCCCTCCACTTT
>TRBV28|NA|NA|TRBJ1-2
CASRSGGGEGYTF
TGTGCCAGCAGATCCGGCGGGGGCGAGGGCTACACCTTC
>TRBV14|NA|NA|TRBJ1-2
CASSQDEGRANYGYTF
TGTGCCAGCAGCCAAGATGAGGGTCGGGCTAACTATGGCTACACCTTC
>TRBV21-1|NA|NA|TRBJ2-7
CASSKDRVYEQYF
TGTGCCAGCAGCAAAGACAGGGTTTACGAGCAGTACTTC
>TRBV9|once|NA|TRBJ2-7
CASSVGLTSASYEQYF
TGTGCCAGCAGCGTAGGACTCACCTCCGCCTCCTACGAGCAGTACTTC
>TRBV25-1|few|NA|TRBJ2-3
CASSDTNTDTQYF
TGTGCCAGCAGTGACACCAACACAGATACGCAGTATTTT
>TRBV19|NA|NA|TRBJ1-3
CASAASRNTIYF
TGTGCCAGCGCAGCTTCACGAAACACCATATATTTT
>TRBV9|once|NA|TRBJ1-1
CASSRIMNTEAFF
TGTGCCAGCAGCCGGATCATGAACACTGAAGCTTTCTTT